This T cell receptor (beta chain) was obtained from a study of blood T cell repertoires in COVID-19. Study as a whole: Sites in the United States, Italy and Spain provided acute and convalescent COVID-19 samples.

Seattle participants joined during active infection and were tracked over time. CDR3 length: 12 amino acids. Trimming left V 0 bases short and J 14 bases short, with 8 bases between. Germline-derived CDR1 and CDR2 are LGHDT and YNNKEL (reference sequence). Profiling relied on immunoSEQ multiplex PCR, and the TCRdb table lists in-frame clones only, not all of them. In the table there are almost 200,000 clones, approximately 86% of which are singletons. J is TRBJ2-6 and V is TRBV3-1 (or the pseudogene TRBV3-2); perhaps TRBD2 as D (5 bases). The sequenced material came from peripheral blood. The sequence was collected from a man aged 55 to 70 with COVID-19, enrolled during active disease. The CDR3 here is CASSQEGSLLTF. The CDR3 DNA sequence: TGTGCCAGCAGCCAAGAAGGGAGTCTCCTGACTTTC.